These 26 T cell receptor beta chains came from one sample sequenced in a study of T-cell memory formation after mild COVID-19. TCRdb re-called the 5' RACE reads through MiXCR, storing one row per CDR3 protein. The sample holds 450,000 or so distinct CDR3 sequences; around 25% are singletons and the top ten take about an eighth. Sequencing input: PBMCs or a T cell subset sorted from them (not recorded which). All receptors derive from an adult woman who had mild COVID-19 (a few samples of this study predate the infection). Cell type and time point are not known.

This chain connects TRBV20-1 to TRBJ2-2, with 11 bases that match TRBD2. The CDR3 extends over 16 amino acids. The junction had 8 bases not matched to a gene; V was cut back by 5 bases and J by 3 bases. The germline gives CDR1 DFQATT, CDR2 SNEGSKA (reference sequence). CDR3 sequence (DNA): TGCAGTGCTCCCACTAGCGGGAGTCCGGACACCGGGGAGCTGTTTTTT. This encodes CSAPTSGSPDTGELFF.

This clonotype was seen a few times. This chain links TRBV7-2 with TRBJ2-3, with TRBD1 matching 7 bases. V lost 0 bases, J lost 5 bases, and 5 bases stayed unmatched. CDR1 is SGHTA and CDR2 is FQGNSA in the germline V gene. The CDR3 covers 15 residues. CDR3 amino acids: CASSLAGQGVDTQYF. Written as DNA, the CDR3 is TGTGCCAGCAGCTTAGCTGGGCAGGGGGTAGATACGCAGTATTTT.

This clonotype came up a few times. CDR3 in amino acids: CATSVVGIGELFF. CDR3 nucleotide sequence: TGTGCCACCAGTGTTGTCGGTATCGGGGAGCTGTTTTTT. The chain carries TRBV24-1 and TRBJ2-2; no reliable D call. The germline CDR1 and CDR2 sequences are KGHDR and SFDVKD. Between the trimmed V and J ends, which lost 5 bases and 7 bases, there was a span of 10 bases. The CDR3 runs 13 residues.

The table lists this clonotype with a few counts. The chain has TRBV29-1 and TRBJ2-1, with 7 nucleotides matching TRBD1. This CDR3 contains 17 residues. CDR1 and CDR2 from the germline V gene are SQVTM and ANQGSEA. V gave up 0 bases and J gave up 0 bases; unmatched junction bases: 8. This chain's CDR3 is CSVEDKRAGGSYNEQFF. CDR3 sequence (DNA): TGCAGCGTTGAAGATAAGAGGGCAGGGGGCTCCTACAATGAGCAGTTCTTC.

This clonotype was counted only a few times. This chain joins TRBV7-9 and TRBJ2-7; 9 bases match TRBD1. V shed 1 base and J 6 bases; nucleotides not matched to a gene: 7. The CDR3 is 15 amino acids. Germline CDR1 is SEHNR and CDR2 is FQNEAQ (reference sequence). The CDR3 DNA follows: TGTGCCAGCAGCTTAGGGGGACAGGGAACCCGCGAGCAGTACTTC. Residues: CASSLGGQGTREQYF.

The DNA for the CDR3 is TGCAGCGTTGAGGGACAGGATTTGAACATTCAGTACTTC. Residues: CSVEGQDLNIQYF. V gene TRBV29-1 combines with J gene TRBJ2-4; TRBD1 aligns across 8 bases. From germline, CDR1 is SQVTM and CDR2 ANQGSEA. After removal of 3 bases from V and 7 bases from J, the junction contained 5 bases not matched to a gene. The CDR3 runs to 13 residues.

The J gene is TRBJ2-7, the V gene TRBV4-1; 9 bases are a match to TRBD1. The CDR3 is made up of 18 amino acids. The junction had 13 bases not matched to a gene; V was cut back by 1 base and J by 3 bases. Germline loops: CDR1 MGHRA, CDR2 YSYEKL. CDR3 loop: CASSQVGVIGTGYYEQYF. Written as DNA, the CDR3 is TGCGCCAGCAGCCAAGTAGGCGTAATTGGGACAGGGTACTACGAGCAGTACTTC.

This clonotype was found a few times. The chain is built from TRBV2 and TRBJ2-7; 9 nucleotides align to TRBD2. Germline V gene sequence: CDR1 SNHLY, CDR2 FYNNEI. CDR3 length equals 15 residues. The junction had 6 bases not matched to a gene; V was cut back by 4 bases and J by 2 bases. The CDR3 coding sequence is TGTGCCAGCAGTGGGGTAGCGGGGGAACCCTACGAGCAGTACTTC. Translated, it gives CASSGVAGEPYEQYF.

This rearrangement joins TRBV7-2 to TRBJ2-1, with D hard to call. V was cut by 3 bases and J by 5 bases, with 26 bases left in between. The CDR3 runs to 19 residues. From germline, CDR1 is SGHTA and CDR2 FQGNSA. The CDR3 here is CASSFQALGRLGIHNEQFF. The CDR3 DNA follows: TGTGCCAGCAGCTTTCAGGCCCTTGGTCGCCTAGGAATTCACAATGAGCAGTTCTTC.

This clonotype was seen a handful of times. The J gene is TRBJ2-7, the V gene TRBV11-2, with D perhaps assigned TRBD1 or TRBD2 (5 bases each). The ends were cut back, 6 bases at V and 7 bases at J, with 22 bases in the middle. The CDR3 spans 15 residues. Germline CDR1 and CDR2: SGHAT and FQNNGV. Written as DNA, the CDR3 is TGTGCCAGCAGTCAACCGGGACGGAACTTTGGGGAGCAGTACTTC. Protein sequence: CASSQPGRNFGEQYF.

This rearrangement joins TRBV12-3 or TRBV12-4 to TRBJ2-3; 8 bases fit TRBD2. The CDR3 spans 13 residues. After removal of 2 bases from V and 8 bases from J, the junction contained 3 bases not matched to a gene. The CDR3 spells CASSLTSGVTQYF. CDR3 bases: TGTGCCAGCAGTTTAACTAGCGGAGTTACGCAGTATTTT.

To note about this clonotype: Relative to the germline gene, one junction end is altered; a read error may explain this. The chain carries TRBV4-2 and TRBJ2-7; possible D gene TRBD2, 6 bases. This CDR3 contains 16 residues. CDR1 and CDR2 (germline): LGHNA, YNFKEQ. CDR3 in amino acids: CASSREAGPSSYEHYF. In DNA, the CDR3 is TGTGCCAGCAGCCGGGAAGCGGGCCCCAGCTCCTACGAGCATTACTTC.

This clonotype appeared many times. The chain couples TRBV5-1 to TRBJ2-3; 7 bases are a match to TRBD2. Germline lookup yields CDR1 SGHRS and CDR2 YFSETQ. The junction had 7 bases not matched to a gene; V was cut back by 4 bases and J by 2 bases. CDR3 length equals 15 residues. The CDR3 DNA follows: TGCGCCAGCAGCGCCCGGGGGGACCACACAGATACGCAGTATTTT. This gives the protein CASSARGDHTDTQYF.

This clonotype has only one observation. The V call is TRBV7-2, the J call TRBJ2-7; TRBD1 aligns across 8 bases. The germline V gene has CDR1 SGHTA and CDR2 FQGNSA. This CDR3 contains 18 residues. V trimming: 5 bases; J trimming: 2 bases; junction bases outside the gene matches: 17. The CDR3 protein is CASSRRGLEWALTYEQYF. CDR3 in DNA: TGTGCCAGCAGCCGCAGGGGGCTTGAGTGGGCCTTGACCTACGAGCAGTACTTC.

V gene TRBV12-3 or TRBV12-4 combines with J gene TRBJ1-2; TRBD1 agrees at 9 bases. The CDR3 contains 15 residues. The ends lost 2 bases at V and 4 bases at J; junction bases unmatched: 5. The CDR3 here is CASSLPGQGGYGYTF. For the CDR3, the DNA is TGTGCCAGCAGTTTACCGGGACAGGGAGGCTATGGCTACACCTTC.

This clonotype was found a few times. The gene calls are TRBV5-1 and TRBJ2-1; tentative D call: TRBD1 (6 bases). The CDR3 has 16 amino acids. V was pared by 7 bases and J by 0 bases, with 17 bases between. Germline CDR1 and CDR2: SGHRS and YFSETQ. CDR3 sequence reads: CASGIDRLSSYNEQFF. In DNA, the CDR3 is TGCGCCAGCGGAATTGACAGGCTAAGCTCCTACAATGAGCAGTTCTTC.

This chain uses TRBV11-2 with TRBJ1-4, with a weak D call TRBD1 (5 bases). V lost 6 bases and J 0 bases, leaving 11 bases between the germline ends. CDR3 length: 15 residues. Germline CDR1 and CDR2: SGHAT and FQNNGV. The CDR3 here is CASRPDRTTNEKLFF. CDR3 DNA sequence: TGTGCCAGCAGACCTGACAGAACAACTAATGAAAAACTGTTTTTT.

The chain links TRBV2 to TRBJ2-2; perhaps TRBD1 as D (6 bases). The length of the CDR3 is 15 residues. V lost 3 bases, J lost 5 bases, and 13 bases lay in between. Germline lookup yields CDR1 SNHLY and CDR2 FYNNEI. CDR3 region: CASSEGRTATGELFF. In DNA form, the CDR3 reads TGTGCCAGCAGTGAGGGTAGGACAGCTACCGGGGAGCTGTTTTTT.

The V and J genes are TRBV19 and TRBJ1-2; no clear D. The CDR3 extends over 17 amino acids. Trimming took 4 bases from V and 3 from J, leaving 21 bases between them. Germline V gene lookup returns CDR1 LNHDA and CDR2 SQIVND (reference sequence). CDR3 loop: CASSKRASGTVDYGYTF. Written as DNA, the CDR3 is TGTGCCAGTAGTAAAAGGGCCTCAGGTACCGTGGACTATGGCTACACCTTC.

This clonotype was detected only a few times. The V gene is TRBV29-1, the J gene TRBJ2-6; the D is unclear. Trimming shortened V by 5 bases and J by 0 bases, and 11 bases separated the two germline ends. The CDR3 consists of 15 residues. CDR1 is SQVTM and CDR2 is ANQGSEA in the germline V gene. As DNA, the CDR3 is TGCAGCGTTAGTGTCGGATTCTCTGGGGCCAACGTCCTGACTTTC. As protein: CSVSVGFSGANVLTF.

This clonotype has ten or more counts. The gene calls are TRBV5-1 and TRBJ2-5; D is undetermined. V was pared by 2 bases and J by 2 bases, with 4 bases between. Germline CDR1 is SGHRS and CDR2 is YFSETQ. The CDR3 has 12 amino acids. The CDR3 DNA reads TGCGCCAGCAGCTTCAGTCAAGAGACCCAGTACTTC. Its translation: CASSFSQETQYF.

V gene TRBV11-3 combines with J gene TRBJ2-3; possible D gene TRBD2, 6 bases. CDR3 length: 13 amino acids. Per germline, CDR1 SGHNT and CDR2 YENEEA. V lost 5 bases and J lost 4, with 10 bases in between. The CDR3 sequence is CASSNPGADTQYF. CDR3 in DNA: TGTGCCAGCAGCAACCCGGGGGCAGATACGCAGTATTTT.

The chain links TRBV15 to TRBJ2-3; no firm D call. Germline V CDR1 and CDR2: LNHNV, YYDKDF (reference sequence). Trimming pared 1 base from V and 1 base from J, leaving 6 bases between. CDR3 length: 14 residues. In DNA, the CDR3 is TGTGCCACCAGCAGAGGTCTGGGCACAGATACGCAGTATTTT. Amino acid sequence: CATSRGLGTDTQYF.

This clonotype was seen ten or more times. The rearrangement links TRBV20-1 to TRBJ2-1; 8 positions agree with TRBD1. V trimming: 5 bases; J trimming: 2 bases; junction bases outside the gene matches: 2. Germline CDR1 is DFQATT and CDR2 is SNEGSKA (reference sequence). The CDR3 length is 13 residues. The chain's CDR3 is CSADRGPYNEQFF. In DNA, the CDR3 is TGCAGTGCTGACAGGGGACCCTACAATGAGCAGTTCTTC.

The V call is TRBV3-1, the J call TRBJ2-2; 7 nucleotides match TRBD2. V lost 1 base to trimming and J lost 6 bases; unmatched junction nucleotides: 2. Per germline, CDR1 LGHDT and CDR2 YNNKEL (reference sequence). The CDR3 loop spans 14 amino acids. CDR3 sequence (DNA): TGTGCCAGCAGCCAAGGGGGGGGACCCGGGGAGCTGTTTTTT. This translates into CASSQGGGPGELFF.

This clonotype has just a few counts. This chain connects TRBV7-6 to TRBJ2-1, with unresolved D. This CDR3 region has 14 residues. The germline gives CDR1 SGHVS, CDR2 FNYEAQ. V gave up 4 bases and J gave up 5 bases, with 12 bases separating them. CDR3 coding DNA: TGTGCCAGCAGCTCGACTCGCGGCAACAATGAGCAGTTCTTC. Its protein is CASSSTRGNNEQFF. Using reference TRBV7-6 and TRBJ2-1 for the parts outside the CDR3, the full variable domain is GAGVSQSPRYKVTKRGQDVALRCDPISGHVSLYWYRQALGQGPEFLTYFNYEAQQDKSGLPNDRFSAERPEGSISTLTIQRTEQRDSAMYRCASSSTRGNNEQFFGPGTRLTVL.